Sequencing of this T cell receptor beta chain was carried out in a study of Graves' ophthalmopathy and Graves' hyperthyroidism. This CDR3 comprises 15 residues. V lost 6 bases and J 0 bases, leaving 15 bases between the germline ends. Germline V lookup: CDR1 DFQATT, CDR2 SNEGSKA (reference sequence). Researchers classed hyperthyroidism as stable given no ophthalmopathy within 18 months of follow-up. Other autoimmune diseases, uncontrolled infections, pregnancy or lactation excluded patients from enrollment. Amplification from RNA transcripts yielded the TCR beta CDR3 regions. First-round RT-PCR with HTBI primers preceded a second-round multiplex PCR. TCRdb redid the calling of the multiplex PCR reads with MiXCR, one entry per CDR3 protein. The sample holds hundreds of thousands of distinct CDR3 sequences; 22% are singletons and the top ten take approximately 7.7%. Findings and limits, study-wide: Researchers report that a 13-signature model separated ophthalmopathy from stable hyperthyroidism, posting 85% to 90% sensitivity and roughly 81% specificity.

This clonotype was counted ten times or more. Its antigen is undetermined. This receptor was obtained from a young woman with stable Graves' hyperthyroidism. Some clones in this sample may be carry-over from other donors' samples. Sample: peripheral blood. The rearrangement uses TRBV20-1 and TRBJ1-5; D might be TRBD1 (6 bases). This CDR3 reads CSATRTDYSNQPQHF. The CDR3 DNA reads TGCAGTGCAACCCGGACAGATTATAGCAATCAGCCCCAGCATTTT.